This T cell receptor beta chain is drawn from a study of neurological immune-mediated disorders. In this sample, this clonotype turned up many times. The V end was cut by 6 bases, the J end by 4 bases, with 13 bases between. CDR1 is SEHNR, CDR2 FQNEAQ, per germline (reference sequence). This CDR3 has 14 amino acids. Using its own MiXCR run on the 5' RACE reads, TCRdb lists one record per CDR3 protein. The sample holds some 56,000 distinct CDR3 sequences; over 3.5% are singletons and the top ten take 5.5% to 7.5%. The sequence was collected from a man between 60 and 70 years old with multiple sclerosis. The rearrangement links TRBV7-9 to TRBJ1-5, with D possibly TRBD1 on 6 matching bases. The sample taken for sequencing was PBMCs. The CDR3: CASSPDSSNQPQHF. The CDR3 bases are TGTGCCAGCAGTCCGGACAGCTCAAATCAGCCCCAGCATTTT.